Each of the 27 T cell receptor beta chains below was sequenced from the same sample in a study of multiple sclerosis patients with progressive multifocal leukoencephalopathy. Time point of the sample: roughly 13 months of natalizumab therapy. Using immunoSEQ multiplex PCR, the repertoire was profiled, and TCRdb retains in-frame clones only, with some absent. Of about 28,000 clones listed, nearly 90% are singletons. The sample was PBMCs, taken from a patient treated with natalizumab. All receptors derive from a human donor with multiple sclerosis.

The chain uses TRBV27 and TRBJ2-7, with D possibly matching TRBD1 (5 bases). This CDR3 is 16 amino acids long. Per germline, CDR1 MNHEY and CDR2 SMNVEV (reference sequence). Trimming removed 3 bases at V and 2 bases at J, with 17 bases between. The chain's CDR3 is CASSFRAIQGAYEQYF. CDR3 nucleotide sequence: TGTGCCAGCAGTTTTCGCGCGATTCAAGGGGCCTACGAGCAGTACTTC.

The chain carries TRBV27 and TRBJ1-2; D is uncertain. Per germline, CDR1 MNHEY and CDR2 SMNVEV (reference sequence). The germline V and J ends were trimmed by 8 bases and 0 bases, with 10 bases remaining between them. This CDR3 comprises 13 residues. CDR3 nucleotide sequence: TGTGCCAGCCACTCCGCCTCTAACTATGGCTACACCTTC. Its translation: CASHSASNYGYTF.

The V and J genes are TRBV6-4 and TRBJ2-2; TRBD1 matches 9 bases. Germline V gene data show CDR1 as MRHNA and CDR2 as SNTAGT. The CDR3 totals 14 residues. V lost 5 bases, J lost 6 bases, and 4 bases stayed unmatched. CDR3: CASSPGTGSGELFF. In nucleotides, the CDR3 is TGTGCCAGCAGTCCCGGGACAGGGTCCGGGGAGCTGTTTTTT.

This chain uses TRBV14 with TRBJ2-5; TRBD1 agrees at 11 bases. The CDR3 length is 18 residues. The germline V gene encodes CDR1 SGHDN and CDR2 FVKESK. V lost 4 bases, J lost 5 bases, and 15 bases stayed unmatched. The CDR3 here is CASSLPLRTGGIWETQYF. DNA of the CDR3: TGTGCCAGCAGCCTCCCTCTCCGGACAGGGGGCATTTGGGAGACCCAGTACTTC.

This chain uses TRBV4-1 with TRBJ1-2; D gene unclear. Germline-derived CDR1 and CDR2 are MGHRA and YSYEKL. V was clipped by 1 base and J by 7 bases, with 7 bases between them. The CDR3 runs to 12 residues. CDR3 protein: CASSQGARGYTF. In DNA, the CDR3 is TGCGCCAGCAGCCAAGGAGCCCGTGGCTACACCTTC.

V and J are TRBV5-1 and TRBJ2-2; weak D call: TRBD2 (5 bases). The V end lost 5 bases, the J end lost 1 base, and 15 bases lay between the germline ends. Germline lookup yields CDR1 SGHRS and CDR2 YFSETQ. This CDR3 spans 16 amino acids. This chain's CDR3 is CASSSGLPLNTGELFF. The CDR3 DNA sequence: TGCGCCAGCAGTTCTGGACTCCCTCTGAACACCGGGGAGCTGTTTTTT.

V gene TRBV5-6 combines with J gene TRBJ2-7; no definite D call. This CDR3 has 14 residues. Germline CDR1 is SGHDT and CDR2 is YYEEEE. The V gene lost 0 bases and the J gene lost 0 bases, with 7 bases spanning the gap. The CDR3: CASSLELSSYEQYF. The CDR3 bases are TGTGCCAGCAGCTTGGAGCTGTCCTCCTACGAGCAGTACTTC.

A few counts support this clone. CDR3 protein: CASRLNTEAFF. CDR3 bases: TGTGCCAGCAGGTTGAACACTGAAGCTTTCTTT. The chain is built from TRBV7-9 and TRBJ1-1; no clear D. CDR3 size: 11 residues. The V gene lost 6 bases and the J gene lost 0 bases, with 2 bases spanning the gap. Germline CDR1 is SEHNR and CDR2 is FQNEAQ (reference sequence). The full variable domain, with the rest looked up from reference TRBV7-9 and TRBJ1-1, is DTGVSQNPRHKITKRGQNVTFRCDPISEHNRLYWYRQTLGQGPEFLTYFQNEAQLEKSRLLSDRFSAERPKGSFSTLEIQRTEQGDSAMYLCASRLNTEAFFGQGTRLTVV.

This clone appeared a single time. The rearrangement joins TRBV29-1 to TRBJ1-2; tentative D call: TRBD1 (6 bases). The CDR3 is made up of 12 amino acids. Trimming stripped 7 bases from V and 2 bases from J, with 11 bases between. From germline, CDR1 is SQVTM and CDR2 ANQGSEA. CDR3 DNA sequence: TGCAGCGCCCTCCAGGGGAACTATGGCTACACCTTC. This gives the protein CSALQGNYGYTF.

The genes are TRBV7-2 and TRBJ1-2, with a tentative D call TRBD1 (5 bases). Germline V gene lookup returns CDR1 SGHTA and CDR2 FQGNSA. CDR3 length: 10 amino acids. Trimming took off 5 bases at V and 7 bases at J, with 5 bases between the two ends. The CDR3 protein is CASSGGGYTF. For the CDR3, the DNA is TGTGCCAGCAGCGGGGGTGGCTACACCTTC.

The chain links TRBV9 to TRBJ2-3; 7 nucleotides match TRBD1. From germline, CDR1 is SGDLS and CDR2 YYNGEE. The CDR3 covers 16 residues. V shed 3 bases, J shed 1 base, and the junction held 8 bases outside the gene matches. Here the CDR3 DNA reads TGTGCCAGCAGCGCCGAACAGGGGCACGGCACAGATACGCAGTATTTT. Its protein product is CASSAEQGHGTDTQYF. The full variable domain, its missing parts supplied by reference TRBV9 and TRBJ2-3, is DSGVTQTPKHLITATGQRVTLRCSPRSGDLSVYWYQQSLDQGLQFLIQYYNGEERAKGNILERFSAQQFPDLHSELNLSSLELGDSALYFCASSAEQGHGTDTQYFGPGTRLTVL.

The chain combines TRBV4-1 with TRBJ1-2; 11 bases align to TRBD1. V lost 2 bases, J lost 8 bases, and 4 bases stayed unmatched. The CDR3 loop spans 14 amino acids. The germline V gene has CDR1 MGHRA and CDR2 YSYEKL. The CDR3 coding sequence is TGCGCCAGCAGCCAACCGGACAGGGGGCAAGGCTACACCTTC. Protein: CASSQPDRGQGYTF.

The J gene is TRBJ2-2, the V gene TRBV19; D might be TRBD2 (5 bases). There are 16 residues in the CDR3. V was shortened by 6 bases and J by 5 bases, with 19 bases between the two germline ends. CDR1 and CDR2 (germline): LNHDA, SQIVND (reference sequence). CDR3 protein: CASSAGGRVATGELFF. In DNA form, the CDR3 reads TGTGCCAGTAGCGCCGGTGGAAGGGTAGCGACCGGGGAGCTGTTTTTT.

The rearrangement joins TRBV18 to TRBJ1-1, with D possibly matching TRBD1 (5 bases). The CDR3 extends over 14 amino acids. Germline V gene data show CDR1 as KGHSH and CDR2 as LQKENI. Trimming took 3 bases from V and 3 from J, leaving 11 bases between them. CDR3 protein: CASSPAREDTEAFF. The DNA for the CDR3 is TGTGCCAGCTCACCGGCCAGGGAGGACACTGAAGCTTTCTTT. Based on the CDR3 plus reference TRBV18 and TRBJ1-1, the full variable domain is NAGVMQNPRHLVRRRGQEARLRCSPMKGHSHVYWYRQLPEEGLKFMVYLQKENIIDESGMPKERFSAEFPKEGPSILRIQQVVRGDSAAYFCASSPAREDTEAFFGQGTRLTVV.

This chain joins TRBV7-2 and TRBJ1-6, with D hard to call. The CDR3 is made up of 15 amino acids. The germline CDR1 and CDR2 sequences are SGHTA and FQGNSA. V was pared by 5 bases and J by 8 bases, with 16 bases between. CDR3 nucleotide sequence: TGTGCCAGCAGCCATAGCGGGGTGAGAGATTCACCCCTCCACTTT. Its translation: CASSHSGVRDSPLHF.

This chain links TRBV6-1 with TRBJ1-1; D is unclear. Per the germline V gene, CDR1 is MNHNS and CDR2 is SASEGT. Trimming took off 4 bases at V and 0 bases at J, with 12 bases between the two ends. This CDR3 is 15 amino acids long. CDR3 region: CASSARELLNTEAFF. The CDR3 coding sequence is TGTGCCAGCAGTGCGCGAGAACTTTTGAACACTGAAGCTTTCTTT.

The chain combines TRBV10-3 with TRBJ1-2, with a tentative D call TRBD1 (5 bases). Trimming shortened V by 0 bases and J by 9 bases, and 11 bases separated the two germline ends. The germline V gene has CDR1 ENHRY and CDR2 SYGVKD. The CDR3 has 13 residues. CDR3 residues: CAISESRTFSYTF. CDR3 in DNA: TGTGCCATCAGTGAGTCGCGGACATTCAGCTACACCTTC.

The chain combines TRBV10-1 with TRBJ1-1; D uncertain. Deletions cut 5 bases from V and 4 bases from J, with 14 bases between. The V gene's germline CDR1 is WNHNN and CDR2 SYGVQD (reference sequence). This CDR3 has 14 residues. CDR3 sequence reads: CASSLGRPGTEAFF. The CDR3 region has the DNA TGCGCCAGCAGTCTCGGGCGCCCGGGCACTGAAGCTTTCTTT.

The count of this clone is one. The CDR3: CASSFRGLRNEQFF. CDR3 DNA sequence: TGTGCCAGCAGCTTCAGGGGGTTGAGAAATGAGCAGTTCTTC. The rearrangement links TRBV27 to TRBJ2-1; 7 nucleotides line up with TRBD1. The CDR3 covers 14 residues. Germline values: CDR1 MNHEY, CDR2 SMNVEV (reference sequence). V gave up 6 bases and J gave up 7 bases; unmatched junction bases: 9.

The rearrangement joins TRBV7-6 to TRBJ2-1, with 8 bases matching TRBD2. CDR1 SGHVS and CDR2 FNYEAQ come from the germline V gene. CDR3 length: 18 amino acids. V dropped 1 base and J dropped 3; count of bases not matched to a gene: 11. CDR3 sequence reads: CASSLGTRRGAVYNEQFF. As DNA, the CDR3 is TGTGCCAGCAGCTTAGGGACTAGGCGGGGGGCCGTCTACAATGAGCAGTTCTTC. The variable domain in full, completed from reference TRBV7-6 and TRBJ2-1, reads GAGVSQSPRYKVTKRGQDVALRCDPISGHVSLYWYRQALGQGPEFLTYFNYEAQQDKSGLPNDRFSAERPEGSISTLTIQRTEQRDSAMYRCASSLGTRRGAVYNEQFFGPGTRLTVL.

CDR3 bases: TGCGCCAGCAGCCAGGGACAGAACTATGGCTACACCTTC. This codes for CASSQGQNYGYTF. This sequence joins TRBV4-1 and TRBJ1-2, with TRBD1 matching over 7 bases. V shed 3 bases, J shed 2 bases, and the junction held 0 bases outside the gene matches. The CDR3 length is 13 residues. Germline lookup yields CDR1 MGHRA and CDR2 YSYEKL.

The chain has TRBV15 and TRBJ2-5, with 9 bases aligning to TRBD1. The DNA end lines up better with TRBJ2-7; the J call may be wrong. The CDR3 spans 15 residues. The germline V gene encodes CDR1 LNHNV and CDR2 YYDKDF (reference sequence). As DNA, the CDR3 is TGTGCCACCAGCAGAACGGACAGGGGAGGCTACGAGCAGTACTTC. Translating it yields CATSRTDRGGYEQYF.

The chain employs TRBV7-2 and TRBJ1-2; possible D gene TRBD1, 6 bases. CDR1 is SGHTA, CDR2 FQGNSA, per germline. V was shortened by 4 bases and J by 4 bases, with 10 bases between the two germline ends. This CDR3 has 13 residues. The CDR3: CASSSTGGYGYTF. The CDR3 nucleotides read TGTGCCAGCAGCTCGACAGGTGGCTATGGCTACACCTTC.

The rearrangement joins TRBV5-6 to TRBJ2-3; tentative D call: TRBD1 (6 bases). Per germline, CDR1 SGHDT and CDR2 YYEEEE. Trimming left V 0 bases short and J 2 bases short, with 13 bases between. The CDR3 covers 16 residues. CDR3 bases: TGTGCCAGCAGCTTGGAACAGGGAACATACACAGATACGCAGTATTTT. This encodes CASSLEQGTYTDTQYF.

The sample holds one count of this clone. The chain combines TRBV4-1 with TRBJ1-1; a weak D match, TRBD1 (5 bases). In germline, CDR1 is MGHRA, CDR2 YSYEKL. Trimming took 5 bases from V and 0 from J, leaving 22 bases between them. This CDR3 is 18 amino acids long. The CDR3, as DNA: TGCGCCAGCAGCTCACATCCCCTGGGACGTAACCTGAACACTGAAGCTTTCTTT. It yields the protein CASSSHPLGRNLNTEAFF.

In its sample, this clone was seen a few times. The rearrangement joins TRBV19 to TRBJ1-1; 7 nucleotides line up with TRBD1. V lost 6 bases to trimming and J lost 3 bases; unmatched junction nucleotides: 7. CDR1 LNHDA and CDR2 SQIVND come from the germline V gene (reference sequence). This CDR3 region has 14 residues. CDR3 sequence reads: CASSADREDTEAFF. The DNA of the CDR3 is TGTGCCAGTAGCGCCGACAGGGAAGACACTGAAGCTTTCTTT.

The rearrangement links TRBV15 to TRBJ2-7; the match to TRBD2 covers 9 bases. J gave up 4 bases and V 0 bases, and 4 bases lay outside the gene matches. The CDR3 spans 15 residues. Germline CDR1 reads LNHNV; CDR2 reads YYDKDF (reference sequence). The CDR3 loop is CATSRDIAGGYEQYF. Here the CDR3 DNA reads TGTGCCACCAGCAGAGATATTGCGGGGGGGTACGAGCAGTACTTC.